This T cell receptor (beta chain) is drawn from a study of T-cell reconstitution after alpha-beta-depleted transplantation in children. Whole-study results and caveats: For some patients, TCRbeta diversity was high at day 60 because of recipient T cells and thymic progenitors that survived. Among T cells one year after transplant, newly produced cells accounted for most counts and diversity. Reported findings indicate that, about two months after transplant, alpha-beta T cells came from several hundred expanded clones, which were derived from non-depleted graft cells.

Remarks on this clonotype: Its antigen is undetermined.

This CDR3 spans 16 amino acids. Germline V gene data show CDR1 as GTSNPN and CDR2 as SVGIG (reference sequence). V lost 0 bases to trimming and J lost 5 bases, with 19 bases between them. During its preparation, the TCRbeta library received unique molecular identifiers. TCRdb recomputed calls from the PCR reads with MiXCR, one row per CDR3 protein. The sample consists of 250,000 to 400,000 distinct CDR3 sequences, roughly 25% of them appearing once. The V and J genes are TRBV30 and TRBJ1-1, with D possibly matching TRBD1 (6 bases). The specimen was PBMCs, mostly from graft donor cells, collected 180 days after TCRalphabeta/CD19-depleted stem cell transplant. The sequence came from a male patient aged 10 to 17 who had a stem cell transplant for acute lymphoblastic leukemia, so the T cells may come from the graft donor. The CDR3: CAWSVRNWGARTEAFF. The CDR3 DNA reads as TGTGCCTGGAGTGTACGCAATTGGGGGGCCCGAACTGAAGCTTTCTTT.